A selection of T cell receptor beta chains follows, all from one sample in a study of cytomegalovirus exposure and HLA in healthy donors. Profiling relied on immunoSEQ multiplex PCR, and the TCRdb table lists in-frame clones only, not all of them. The sample lists 100,000 to 150,000 clones, roughly 89% occurring once. The source material was PBMCs. All receptors derive from a woman younger than 35 in good health and CMV-seronegative. The CDR3 runs from the conserved cysteine through the conserved F or W. D genes are given only for firm matches. Part of the rows lack a size; the others show once, few, many or a class for expanded clones.

D: TRBD1
V: TRBV6-5
J: TRBJ2-7
size: .
DNA: TGTGCCAGCAGGGGGACAGGCAAGTTCTACGAGCAGTACTTC
CDR3: CASRGTGKFYEQYF

D: .
V: TRBV5-5
J: TRBJ2-6
size: once
DNA: TGTGCCAGCAGCTTAACAGATACTGGGGCCAACGTCCTGACTTTC
CDR3: CASSLTDTGANVLTF

D: TRBD2
V: TRBV2
J: TRBJ2-3
size: .
DNA: TGTGCCAGCAGCCCGCGAGCGGGGGTGATCACAGATACGCAGTATTTT
CDR3: CASSPRAGVITDTQYF

D: TRBD1
V: TRBV7-9
J: TRBJ1-2
size: .
DNA: TGTGCCAGCAGCTCCCAATTGGCAGGGGGCCGGTTAATCACCTTC
CDR3: CASSSQLAGGRLITF

D: .
V: TRBV27
J: TRBJ2-7
size: .
DNA: TGTGCCAGCACCTTAACCGGGGCAGGGTCTACCGGGAGTATCTACGAGCAGTACTTC
CDR3: CASTLTGAGSTGSIYEQYF

D: TRBD1
V: TRBV5-1
J: TRBJ2-7
size: .
DNA: TGCGCCAGCAGCTTGGACGGGACAGGGGTCTACGAGCAGTACTTC
CDR3: CASSLDGTGVYEQYF

D: TRBD1
V: TRBV9
J: TRBJ2-3
size: .
DNA: TGTGCCAGCAGCGTACGACAGGGGGGCACAGATACGCAGTATTTT
CDR3: CASSVRQGGTDTQYF

D: .
V: TRBV7-8
J: TRBJ2-5
size: .
DNA: TGTGCCAGCAGCTTTCCGACAGTCTTCCCTAGGGTGACCCAGTACTTC
CDR3: CASSFPTVFPRVTQYF

D: TRBD2
V: TRBV28
J: TRBJ2-3
size: .
DNA: TGTGCCAGCCAGACTAGCGGGGGGGTCACAGATACGCAGTATTTT
CDR3: CASQTSGGVTDTQYF

D: .
V: TRBV29-1
J: TRBJ1-1
size: .
DNA: TGCAGCGTTCGTCCGGGTAATGAAGCTTTCTTT
CDR3: CSVRPGNEAFF

D: TRBD1
V: TRBV7-9
J: TRBJ2-7
size: .
DNA: TGTGCCAGCAGTGCAAGACAGGGTCGGCTCTACGAGCAGTACTTC
CDR3: CASSARQGRLYEQYF

D: TRBD2
V: TRBV13
J: TRBJ2-1
size: .
DNA: TGTGCCAGCAGCTTTAGCGGGAGGCACCCTAGGGGTGAGCAGTTCTTC
CDR3: CASSFSGRHPRGEQFF

D: TRBD2
V: TRBV7-8
J: TRBJ2-1
size: .
DNA: TGTGCCAGCAGCCGCGAGCCGGGACTAGCGGTCAATGAGCAGTTCTTC
CDR3: CASSREPGLAVNEQFF

D: .
V: TRBV5-1
J: TRBJ1-2
size: .
DNA: TGCGCCAGCAGCCCGCCCCTGGGTACGGGGGATGAGAACTATGGCTACACCTTC
CDR3: CASSPPLGTGDENYGYTF

D: .
V: TRBV4-1
J: TRBJ2-7
size: .
DNA: TGCGCCAGCAGCCAAGGACCCGGTAGGACAGAGACCTACGAGCAGTACTTC
CDR3: CASSQGPGRTETYEQYF

D: .
V: TRBV10-3
J: TRBJ1-5
size: .
DNA: TGTGCCATCAGTGAAGGGGTACGAGGCAATCAGCCCCAGCATTTT
CDR3: CAISEGVRGNQPQHF

D: .
V: TRBV6-5
J: TRBJ1-1
size: .
DNA: TGTGCCAGCAGTTACAGGGAGAGGAACACTGAAGCTTTCTTT
CDR3: CASSYRERNTEAFF

D: .
V: TRBV4-2
J: TRBJ1-1
size: .
DNA: TGTGCCAGCAGTCAGGGAACTGAAGCTTTCTTT
CDR3: CASSQGTEAFF